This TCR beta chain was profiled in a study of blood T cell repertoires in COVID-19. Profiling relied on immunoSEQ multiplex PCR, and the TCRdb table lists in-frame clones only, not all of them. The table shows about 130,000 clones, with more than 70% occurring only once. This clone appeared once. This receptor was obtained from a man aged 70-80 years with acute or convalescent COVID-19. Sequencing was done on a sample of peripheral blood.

In nucleotides, the CDR3 is TGTGCCAGCAGCGTTTCGCGGGGGGCGAACACCGGGGAGCTGTTTTTT. It translates to CASSVSRGANTGELFF. J is TRBJ2-2 and V is TRBV9, with 8 positions matching TRBD2. Germline assignment: CDR1 SGDLS and CDR2 YYNGEE. This CDR3 has 16 residues. With V trimmed by 2 bases and J by 0 bases, 3 bases remained unmatched.